The present T cell receptor (beta chain) was sequenced within a study of T cells after yellow fever vaccination. Findings of the study overall: Bulk-population clonotypes that are abundant could appear as contaminants in FACS-sorted repertoires. Boosting was followed by the reappearance of most primary-vaccination clones (around 95% CD4, about 88% CD8).

Conversion of TCR transcripts into cDNA relied on 5'RACE template switching, which added a universal primer site and UMIs. From the 5' RACE reads, TCRdb called clonotypes with MiXCR, one entry per CDR3 protein. The sample carries 150,000 to 200,000 distinct CDR3 sequences, roughly 11% recorded once. Concerning this clonotype itself: The target antigen is unknown.

The germline V gene has CDR1 MNHEY and CDR2 SVGEGT. Between the trimmed V and J ends, which lost 5 bases and 6 bases, there was a span of 14 bases. This CDR3 contains 14 residues. V gene TRBV6-2 or TRBV6-3 combines with J gene TRBJ1-5, with D maybe TRBD1 (6 bases). The material was CD8+ T cells sorted from PBMCs, obtained 15 days after the yellow fever booster vaccination. The sequence was collected from a man aged 18 to 30 who received the YFV17D yellow fever vaccine. The CDR3 region is CASSVPGGSQPQHF. The DNA for the CDR3 is TGTGCCAGCAGTGTTCCGGGGGGCAGTCAGCCCCAGCATTTT.